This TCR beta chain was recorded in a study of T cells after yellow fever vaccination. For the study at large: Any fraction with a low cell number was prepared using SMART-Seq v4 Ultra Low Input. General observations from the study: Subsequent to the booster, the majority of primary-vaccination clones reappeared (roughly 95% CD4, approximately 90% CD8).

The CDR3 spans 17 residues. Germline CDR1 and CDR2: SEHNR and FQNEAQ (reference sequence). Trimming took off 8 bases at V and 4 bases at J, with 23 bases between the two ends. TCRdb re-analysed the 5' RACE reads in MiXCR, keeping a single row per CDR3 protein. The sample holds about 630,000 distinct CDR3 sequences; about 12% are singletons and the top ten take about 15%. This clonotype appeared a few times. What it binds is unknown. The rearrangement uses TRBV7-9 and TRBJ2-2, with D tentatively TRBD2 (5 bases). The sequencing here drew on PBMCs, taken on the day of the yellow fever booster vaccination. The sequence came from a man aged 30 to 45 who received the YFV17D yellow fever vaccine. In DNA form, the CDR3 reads TGTGCCAGCTGTTATGAGGGAGCCTCGACCTCCACCGGGGAGCTGTTTTTT. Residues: CASCYEGASTSTGELFF.